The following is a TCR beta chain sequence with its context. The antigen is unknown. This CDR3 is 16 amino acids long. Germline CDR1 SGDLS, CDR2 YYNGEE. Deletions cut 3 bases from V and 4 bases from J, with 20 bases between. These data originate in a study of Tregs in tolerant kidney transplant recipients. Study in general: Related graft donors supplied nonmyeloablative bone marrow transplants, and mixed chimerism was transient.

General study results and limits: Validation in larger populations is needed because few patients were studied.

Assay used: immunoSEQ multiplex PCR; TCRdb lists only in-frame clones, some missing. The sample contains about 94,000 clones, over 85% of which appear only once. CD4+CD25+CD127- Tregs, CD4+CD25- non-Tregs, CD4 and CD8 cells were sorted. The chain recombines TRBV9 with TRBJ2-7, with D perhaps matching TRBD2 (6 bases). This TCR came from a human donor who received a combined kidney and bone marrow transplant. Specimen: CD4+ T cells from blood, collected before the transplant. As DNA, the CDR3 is TGTGCCAGCAGCGGTGGGCTCGTAGGGGCGGGGTACGAGCAGTACTTC. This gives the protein CASSGGLVGAGYEQYF.